This T cell receptor beta chain derives from a study of cytomegalovirus exposure and HLA in healthy donors. PCR employed 60 Vbeta and 13 Jbeta primers. Sequencing was performed with immunoSEQ multiplex PCR; in TCRdb, only in-frame clones are kept and a portion is missing. The sample totals around 110,000 clones; its top ten clones hold roughly 3.6%. V was shortened by 1 base and J by 5 bases, with 11 bases between the two germline ends. The CDR3 extends over 14 amino acids. Germline assignment: CDR1 SGHTA and CDR2 FQGNSA. A remark on this clone: Antigen specificity is unknown.

General observations from the study: CMV serostatus was the sole immune exposure data available. Highly shared sequence variants in one cluster were likely a sequencing artifact. When analyzed later, a missense DCLRE1C variant was found to be linked to TCR beta V- and J-gene trimming.

The V call is TRBV7-2, the J call TRBJ2-5, with TRBD1 as a possible D gene (5 bases). Sequencing used PBMCs. The TCR sequence derives from a man aged 25 to 45 in good health and CMV-seronegative. This CDR3 is CASSLGQIRETQYF. CDR3 sequence (DNA): TGTGCCAGCAGCTTAGGACAGATACGGGAGACCCAGTACTTC. Together with reference TRBV7-2 and TRBJ2-5, the CDR3 gives the full variable domain: GAGVSQSPSNKVTEKGKDVELRCDPISGHTALYWYRQSLGQGLEFLIYFQGNSAPDKSGLPSDRFSAERTGGSVSTLTIQRTQQEDSAVYLCASSLGQIRETQYFGPGTRLLVL.